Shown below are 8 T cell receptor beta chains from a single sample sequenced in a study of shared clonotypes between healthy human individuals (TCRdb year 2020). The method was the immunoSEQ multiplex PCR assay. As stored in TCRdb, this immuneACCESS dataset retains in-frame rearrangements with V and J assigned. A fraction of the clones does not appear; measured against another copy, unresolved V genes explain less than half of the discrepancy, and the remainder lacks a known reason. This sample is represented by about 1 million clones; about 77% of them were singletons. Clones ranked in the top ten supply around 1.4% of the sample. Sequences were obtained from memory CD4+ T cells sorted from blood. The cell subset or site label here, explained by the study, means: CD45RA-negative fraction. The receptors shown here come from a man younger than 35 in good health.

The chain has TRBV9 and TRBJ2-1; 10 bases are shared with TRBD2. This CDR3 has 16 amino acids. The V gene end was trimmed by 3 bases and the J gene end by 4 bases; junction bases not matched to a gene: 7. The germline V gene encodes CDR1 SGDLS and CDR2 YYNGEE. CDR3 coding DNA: TGTGCCAGCAGCGCGACTAGCGGGTATAGGTACAATGAGCAGTTCTTC. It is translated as CASSATSGYRYNEQFF.

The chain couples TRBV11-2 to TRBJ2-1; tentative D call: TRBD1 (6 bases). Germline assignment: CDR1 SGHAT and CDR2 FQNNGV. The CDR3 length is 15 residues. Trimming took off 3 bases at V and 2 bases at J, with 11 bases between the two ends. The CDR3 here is CASSFQTGTYNEQFF. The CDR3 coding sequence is TGTGCCAGCAGCTTCCAGACAGGCACCTACAATGAGCAGTTCTTC. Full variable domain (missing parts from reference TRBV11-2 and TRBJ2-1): EAGVAQSPRYKIIEKRQSVAFWCNPISGHATLYWYQQILGQGPKLLIQFQNNGVVDDSQLPKDRFSAERLKGVDSTLKIQPAKLEDSAVYLCASSFQTGTYNEQFFGPGTRLTVL.

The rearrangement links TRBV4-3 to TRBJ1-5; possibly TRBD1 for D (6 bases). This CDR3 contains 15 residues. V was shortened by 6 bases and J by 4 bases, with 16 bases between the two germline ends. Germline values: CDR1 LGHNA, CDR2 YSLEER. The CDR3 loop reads CASRPNRARNQPQHF. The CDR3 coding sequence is TGCGCCAGCAGACCTAACAGGGCGCGAAATCAGCCCCAGCATTTT.

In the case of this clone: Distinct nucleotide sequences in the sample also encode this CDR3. The CDR3 bases are TGTGCCAGCAGTTTAGCGGGAGCCCGTTACGAGCAGTACTTC. Protein: CASSLAGARYEQYF. This chain uses TRBV6-5 with TRBJ2-7, with 9 nucleotides matching TRBD2. CDR1 is MNHEY and CDR2 is SVGAGI in the germline V gene. V dropped 4 bases and J dropped 4; count of bases not matched to a gene: 5. The CDR3 has 14 amino acids.

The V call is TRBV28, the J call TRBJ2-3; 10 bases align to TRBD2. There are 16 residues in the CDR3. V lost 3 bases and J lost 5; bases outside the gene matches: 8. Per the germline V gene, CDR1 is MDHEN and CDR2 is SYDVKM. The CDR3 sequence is CASSLTSGRSGDTQYF. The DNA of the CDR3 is TGTGCCAGCAGTTTGACTAGCGGGCGTTCGGGAGATACGCAGTATTTT.

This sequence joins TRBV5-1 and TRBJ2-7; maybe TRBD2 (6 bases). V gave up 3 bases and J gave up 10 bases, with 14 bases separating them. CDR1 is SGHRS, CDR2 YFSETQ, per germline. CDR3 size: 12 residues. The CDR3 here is CASSSDGGSQYF. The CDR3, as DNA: TGCGCCAGCAGCTCGGATGGAGGGAGTCAGTACTTC.

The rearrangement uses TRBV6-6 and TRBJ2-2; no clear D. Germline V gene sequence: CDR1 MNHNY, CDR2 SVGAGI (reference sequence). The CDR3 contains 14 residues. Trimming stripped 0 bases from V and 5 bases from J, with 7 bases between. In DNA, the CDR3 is TGTGCCAGCAGTTACTCGATGACTACCGGGGAGCTGTTTTTT. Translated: CASSYSMTTGELFF.

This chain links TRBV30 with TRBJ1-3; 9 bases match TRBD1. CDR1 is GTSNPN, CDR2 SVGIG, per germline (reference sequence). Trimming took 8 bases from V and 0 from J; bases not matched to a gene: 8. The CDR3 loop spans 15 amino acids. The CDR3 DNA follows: TGTGCCAGTCAACAGGGGGCTTACTCTGGAAACACCATATATTTT. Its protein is CASQQGAYSGNTIYF.